A selection of T cell receptor beta chains follows, all from one sample in a study of Tregs in tolerant kidney transplant recipients. TCRdb's table, derived via immunoSEQ multiplex PCR, lists solely in-frame clones and lacks some. The data show about 81,000 clones, with around 90% seen just once and roughly 1.6% held by the top ten. The sample was CD4+ T cells from blood (PBMCs), taken 24 months after the transplant. These receptors were obtained from a human patient who received a combined kidney and bone marrow transplant. Part of the T cell pool may stem from the graft donor. The CDR3 runs from the conserved cysteine through the conserved F or W. Each record gives: D gene, V gene, clone size, J gene, CDR3 DNA, CDR3 protein. D genes are given only for firm matches. Size values are once, few and many counts, or a class for expanded clones, and some rows have none.

-	TRBV5-1	-	TRBJ2-5	TGCGCCAGCAGCTTGGGGGGCCTTGAGACCCAGTACTTC	CASSLGGLETQYF
-	TRBV5-1	-	TRBJ2-5	TGCGCCAGCAGCTTTTCCCAGGGCCTATCCCGACCTTTAACCCAGTACTTC	CASSFSQGLSRPLTQYF
-	TRBV5-1	-	TRBJ1-4	TGCGCCAGCAGCTGGGGCGGGACGGCAGATGAAAAACTGTTTTTT	CASSWGGTADEKLFF
-	TRBV6-1	-	TRBJ2-7	TGTGCCAGCACCAGAGTAGGGGGAGTCGACTACGAGCAGTACTTC	CASTRVGGVDYEQYF
TRBD1	TRBV6-5	-	TRBJ1-6	TGTGCCAGCAGCACAGGGGTTGTTTCACCCCTCCACTTT	CASSTGVVSPLHF
TRBD1	TRBV5-1	-	TRBJ1-1	TGCGCCAGCAGCTTGGCCGGTGGACAGGCCCCGGAAGCTTTCTTT	CASSLAGGQAPEAFF
TRBD1	TRBV7-2	-	TRBJ1-6	TGTGCCAGCAGCTTAGTTTGGGACAGGGTCTCTCGTTCCCCCCTCCACTTT	CASSLVWDRVSRSPLHF
-	TRBV5-1	once	TRBJ2-3	TGCGCCAGCTACCGAATAGGCACAGATACGCAGTATTTT	CASYRIGTDTQYF
TRBD2	TRBV5-4	-	TRBJ2-2	TGTGCCAGCAGCTTGGCCGGCGGGAGGGCCGGCGGGGAGCTGTTTTTT	CASSLAGGRAGGELFF
TRBD1	TRBV5-1	-	TRBJ2-7	TGCGCCAGCAGCCCGGGGATGGACAGGGGGCGTGGGGAGCAGTACTTC	CASSPGMDRGRGEQYF
-	TRBV7-2	-	TRBJ1-6	TGTGCCAGCAGCTTATTGGGGACTCGTAATTCACCCCTCCACTTT	CASSLLGTRNSPLHF
-	TRBV21-1	-	TRBJ2-7	TGTGCCAGCAGCCTCGCCGGGACAGGGGCCTACGAGCAGTACTTC	CASSLAGTGAYEQYF
TRBD1	TRBV5-1	-	TRBJ2-1	TGCGCCAGCAGCAACGAACAGGGGGCGCTTCACAATGAGCAGTTCTTC	CASSNEQGALHNEQFF
-	TRBV9	-	TRBJ1-6	TGTGCCAGCAGCGAGACCCCCGGGAATTCACCCCTCCACTTT	CASSETPGNSPLHF